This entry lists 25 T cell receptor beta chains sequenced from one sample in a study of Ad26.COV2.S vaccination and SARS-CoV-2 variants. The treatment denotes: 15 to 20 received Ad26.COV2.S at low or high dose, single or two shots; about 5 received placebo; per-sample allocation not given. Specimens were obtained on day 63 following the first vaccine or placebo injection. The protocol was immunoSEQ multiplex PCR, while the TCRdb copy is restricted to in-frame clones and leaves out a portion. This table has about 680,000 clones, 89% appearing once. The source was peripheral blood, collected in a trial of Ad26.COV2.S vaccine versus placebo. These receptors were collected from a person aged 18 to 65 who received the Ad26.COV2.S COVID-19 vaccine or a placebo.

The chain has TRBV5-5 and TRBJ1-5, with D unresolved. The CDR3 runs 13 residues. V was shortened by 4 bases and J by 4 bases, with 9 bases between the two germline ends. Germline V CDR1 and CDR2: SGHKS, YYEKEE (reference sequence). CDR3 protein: CASSNGVNQPQHF. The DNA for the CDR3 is TGTGCCAGCAGCAACGGGGTTAATCAGCCCCAGCATTTT.

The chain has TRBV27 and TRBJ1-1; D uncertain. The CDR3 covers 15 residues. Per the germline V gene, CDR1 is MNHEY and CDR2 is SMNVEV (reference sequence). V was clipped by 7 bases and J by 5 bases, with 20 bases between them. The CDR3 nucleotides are TGTGCCAGCACCCCCAGATCAATGATTGGGACTGAAGCTTTCTTT. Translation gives CASTPRSMIGTEAFF.

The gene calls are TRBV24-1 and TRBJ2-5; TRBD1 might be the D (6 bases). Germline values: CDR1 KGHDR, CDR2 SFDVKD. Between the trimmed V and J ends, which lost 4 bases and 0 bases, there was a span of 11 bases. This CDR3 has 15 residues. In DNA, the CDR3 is TGTGCCACCAGTGACGTTACAGGGTACCAAGAGACCCAGTACTTC. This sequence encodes CATSDVTGYQETQYF.

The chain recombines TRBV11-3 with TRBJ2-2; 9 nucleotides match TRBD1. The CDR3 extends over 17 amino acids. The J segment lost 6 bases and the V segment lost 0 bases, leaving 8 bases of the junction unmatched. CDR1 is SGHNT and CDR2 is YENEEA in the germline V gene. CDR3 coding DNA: TGTGCCAGCAGCTTAGAGCAAGGAACAGGGGGCCCCGGGGAGCTGTTTTTT. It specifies CASSLEQGTGGPGELFF.

CDR3 DNA sequence: TGTGCCAGTAGTATATACGGGACAGGGAAAGAGACCCAGTACTTC. Its protein is CASSIYGTGKETQYF. The genes are TRBV19 and TRBJ2-5; 9 positions match TRBD1. J lost 3 bases, V lost 2 bases, and 4 bases had no gene match. Germline V gene sequence: CDR1 LNHDA, CDR2 SQIVND (reference sequence). This CDR3 region has 15 residues. Variable domain in full (rest from reference TRBV19 and TRBJ2-5): DGGITQSPKYLFRKEGQNVTLSCEQNLNHDAMYWYRQDPGQGLRLIYYSQIVNDFQKGDIAEGYSVSREKKESFPLTVTSAQKNPTAFYLCASSIYGTGKETQYFGPGTRLLVL.

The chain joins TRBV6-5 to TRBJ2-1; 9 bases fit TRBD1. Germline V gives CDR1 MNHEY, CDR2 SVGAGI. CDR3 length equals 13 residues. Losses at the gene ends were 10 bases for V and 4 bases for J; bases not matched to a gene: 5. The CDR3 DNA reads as TGTGCCACCGGGACAGGGATATACAATGAGCAGTTCTTC. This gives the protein CATGTGIYNEQFF.

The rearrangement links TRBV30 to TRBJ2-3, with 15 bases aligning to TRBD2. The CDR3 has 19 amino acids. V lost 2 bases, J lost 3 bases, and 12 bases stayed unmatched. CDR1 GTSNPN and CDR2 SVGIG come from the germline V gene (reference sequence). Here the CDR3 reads CAWSRWRTSGGAKTDTQYF. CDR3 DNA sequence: TGTGCCTGGAGTAGATGGAGGACTAGCGGGGGGGCAAAAACAGATACGCAGTATTTT.

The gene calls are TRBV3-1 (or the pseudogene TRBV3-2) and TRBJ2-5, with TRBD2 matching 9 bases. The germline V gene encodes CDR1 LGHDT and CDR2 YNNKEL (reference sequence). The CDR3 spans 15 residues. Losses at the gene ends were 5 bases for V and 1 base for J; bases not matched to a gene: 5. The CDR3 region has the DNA TGTGCCAGCAGCTTAGCGGGAGCCCCCCAAGAGACCCAGTACTTC. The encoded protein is CASSLAGAPQETQYF.

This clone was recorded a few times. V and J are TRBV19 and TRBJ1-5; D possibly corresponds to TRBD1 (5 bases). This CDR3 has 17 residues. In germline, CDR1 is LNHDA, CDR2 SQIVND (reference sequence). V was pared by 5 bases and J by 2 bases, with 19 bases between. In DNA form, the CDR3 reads TGTGCCAGTAGTCGGGGGGGACGGAGGTACGGCAATCAGCCCCAGCATTTT. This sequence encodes CASSRGGRRYGNQPQHF.

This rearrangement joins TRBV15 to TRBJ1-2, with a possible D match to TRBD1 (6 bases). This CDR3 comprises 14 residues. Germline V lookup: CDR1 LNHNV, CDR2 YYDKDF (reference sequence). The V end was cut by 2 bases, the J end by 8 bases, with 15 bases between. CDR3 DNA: TGTGCCACCAGCAGATTGCCACAGGGCTCGGGCTACACCTTC. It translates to CATSRLPQGSGYTF.

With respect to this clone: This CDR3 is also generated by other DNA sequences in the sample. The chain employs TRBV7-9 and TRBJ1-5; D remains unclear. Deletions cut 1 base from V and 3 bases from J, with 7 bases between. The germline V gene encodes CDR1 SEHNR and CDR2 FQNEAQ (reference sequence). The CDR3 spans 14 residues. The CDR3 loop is CASSLGQPNQPQHF. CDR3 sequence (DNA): TGTGCCAGCAGCTTAGGGCAACCCAATCAGCCCCAGCATTTT.

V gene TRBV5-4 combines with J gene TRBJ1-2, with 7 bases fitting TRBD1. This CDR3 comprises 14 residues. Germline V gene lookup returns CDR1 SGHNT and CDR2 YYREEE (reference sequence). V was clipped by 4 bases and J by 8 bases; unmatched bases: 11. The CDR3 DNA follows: TGTGCCAGCAGCACGCCTGACAGGGTAGGGGGCTACACCTTC. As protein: CASSTPDRVGGYTF.

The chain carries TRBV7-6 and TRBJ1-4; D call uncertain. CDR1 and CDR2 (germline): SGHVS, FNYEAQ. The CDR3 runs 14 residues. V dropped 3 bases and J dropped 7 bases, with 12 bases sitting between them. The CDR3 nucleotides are TGTGCCAGCAGCTTTCAATCAGTGGGTGAAAAACTGTTTTTT. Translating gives CASSFQSVGEKLFF.

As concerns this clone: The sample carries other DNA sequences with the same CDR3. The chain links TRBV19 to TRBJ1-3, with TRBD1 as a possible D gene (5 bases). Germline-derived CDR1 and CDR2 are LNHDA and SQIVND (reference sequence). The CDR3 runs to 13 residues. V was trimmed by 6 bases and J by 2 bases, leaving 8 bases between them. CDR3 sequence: CASRGTAGNTIYF. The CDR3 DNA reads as TGTGCCAGTAGGGGGACCGCTGGAAACACCATATATTTT.

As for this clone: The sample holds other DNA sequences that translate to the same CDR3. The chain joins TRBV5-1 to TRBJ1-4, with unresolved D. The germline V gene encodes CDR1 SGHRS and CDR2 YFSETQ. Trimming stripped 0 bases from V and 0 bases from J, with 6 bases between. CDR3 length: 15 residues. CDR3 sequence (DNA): TGCGCCAGCAGCTTGGTTGGGGCAACTAATGAAAAACTGTTTTTT. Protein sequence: CASSLVGATNEKLFF.

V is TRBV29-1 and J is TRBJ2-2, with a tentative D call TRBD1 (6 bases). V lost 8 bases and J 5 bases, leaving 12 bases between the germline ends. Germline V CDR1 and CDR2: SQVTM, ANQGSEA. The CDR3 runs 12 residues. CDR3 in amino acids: CSTATGTGELFF. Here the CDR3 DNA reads TGCAGCACCGCGACAGGAACCGGGGAGCTGTTTTTT.

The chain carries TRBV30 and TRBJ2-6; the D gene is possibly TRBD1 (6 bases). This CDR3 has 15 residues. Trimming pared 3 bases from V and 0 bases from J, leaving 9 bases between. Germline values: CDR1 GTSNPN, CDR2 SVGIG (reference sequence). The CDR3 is CAWRRRGSGANVLTF. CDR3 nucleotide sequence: TGTGCCTGGAGACGCAGGGGCTCTGGGGCCAACGTCCTGACTTTC.

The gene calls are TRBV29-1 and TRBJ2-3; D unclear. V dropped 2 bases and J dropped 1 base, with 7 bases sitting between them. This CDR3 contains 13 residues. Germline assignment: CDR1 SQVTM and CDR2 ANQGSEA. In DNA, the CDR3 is TGCAGCGTTGAAAGGTCGGGCACAGATACGCAGTATTTT. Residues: CSVERSGTDTQYF.

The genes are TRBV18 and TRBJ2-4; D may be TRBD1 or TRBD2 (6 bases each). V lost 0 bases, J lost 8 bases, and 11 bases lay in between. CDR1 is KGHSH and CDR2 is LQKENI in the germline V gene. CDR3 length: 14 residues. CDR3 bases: TGTGCCAGCTCACCACCGGGGGGCGCCGACATTCAGTACTTC. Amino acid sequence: CASSPPGGADIQYF.

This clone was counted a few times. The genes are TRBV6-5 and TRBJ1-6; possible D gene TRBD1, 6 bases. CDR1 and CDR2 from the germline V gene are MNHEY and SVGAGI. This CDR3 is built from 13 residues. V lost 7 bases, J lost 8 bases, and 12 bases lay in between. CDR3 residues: CASNGAGDSPLHF. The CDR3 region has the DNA TGTGCCAGCAACGGGGCAGGGGATTCACCCCTCCACTTT.

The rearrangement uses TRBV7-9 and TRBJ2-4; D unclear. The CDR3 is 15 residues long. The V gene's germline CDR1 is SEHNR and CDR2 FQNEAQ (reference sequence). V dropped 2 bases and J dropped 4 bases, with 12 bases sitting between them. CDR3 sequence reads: CASSLPSAGKNIQYF. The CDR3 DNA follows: TGTGCCAGCAGCTTACCCTCGGCAGGTAAAAACATTCAGTACTTC.

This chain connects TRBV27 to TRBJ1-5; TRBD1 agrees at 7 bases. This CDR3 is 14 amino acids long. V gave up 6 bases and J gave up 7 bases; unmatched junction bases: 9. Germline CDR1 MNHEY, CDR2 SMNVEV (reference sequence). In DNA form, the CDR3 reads TGTGCCAGCAGAAAAGACAGGGAGGGGCAGCCCCAGCATTTT. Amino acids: CASRKDREGQPQHF.

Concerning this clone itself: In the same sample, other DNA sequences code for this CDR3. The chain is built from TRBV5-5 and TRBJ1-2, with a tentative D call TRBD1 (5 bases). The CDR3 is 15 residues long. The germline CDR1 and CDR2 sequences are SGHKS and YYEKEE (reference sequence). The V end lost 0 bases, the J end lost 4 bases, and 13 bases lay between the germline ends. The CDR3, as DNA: TGTGCCAGCAGCTTGGCGTCCGGGGGTGGCTATGGCTACACCTTC. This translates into CASSLASGGGYGYTF.

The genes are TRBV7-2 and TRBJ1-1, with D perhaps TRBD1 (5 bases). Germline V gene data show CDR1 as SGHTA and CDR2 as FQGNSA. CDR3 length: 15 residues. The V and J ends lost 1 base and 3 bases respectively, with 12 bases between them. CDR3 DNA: TGTGCCAGCAGCTTAGTAGGGACGGCGGACACTGAAGCTTTCTTT. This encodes CASSLVGTADTEAFF.

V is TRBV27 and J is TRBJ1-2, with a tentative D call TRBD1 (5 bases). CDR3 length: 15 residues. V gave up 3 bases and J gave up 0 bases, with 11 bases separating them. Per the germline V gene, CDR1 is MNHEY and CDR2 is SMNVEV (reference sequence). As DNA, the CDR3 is TGTGCCAGCAGTTTGCAGGGACCAGCTAACTATGGCTACACCTTC. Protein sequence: CASSLQGPANYGYTF.